This paragraph covers one TCR beta chain sequence. Per germline, CDR1 SEHNR and CDR2 FQNEAQ (reference sequence). This CDR3 contains 14 residues. V lost 5 bases, J lost 0 bases, and 11 bases lay in between. This sample was included in a study of OX40 agonist ivuxolimab in advanced cancers. About the study: The patients got ivuxolimab, which is an agonistic anti-OX40 (CD134) antibody. Partial responses were achieved by three patients, of whom one had hepatocellular carcinoma and two had cutaneous melanoma.

Measured with immunoSEQ multiplex PCR; TCRdb has only the in-frame clones, and not every one. The sample comprises roughly 23,000 clones, roughly four fifths of which are singletons, and over 25% rests with the top ten. This clonotype was sampled from an adult with an advanced solid tumor such as melanoma, head and neck, liver or kidney cancer. Sequencing used CD4+ or CD8+ T cells sorted from blood, obtained in a trial of the OX40 agonist ivuxolimab. This chain uses TRBV7-9 with TRBJ2-7; D is ambiguous. CDR3 loop: CASSPPRGSYEQYF. The CDR3 DNA follows: TGTGCCAGCAGCCCACCTCGAGGCTCCTACGAGCAGTACTTC.